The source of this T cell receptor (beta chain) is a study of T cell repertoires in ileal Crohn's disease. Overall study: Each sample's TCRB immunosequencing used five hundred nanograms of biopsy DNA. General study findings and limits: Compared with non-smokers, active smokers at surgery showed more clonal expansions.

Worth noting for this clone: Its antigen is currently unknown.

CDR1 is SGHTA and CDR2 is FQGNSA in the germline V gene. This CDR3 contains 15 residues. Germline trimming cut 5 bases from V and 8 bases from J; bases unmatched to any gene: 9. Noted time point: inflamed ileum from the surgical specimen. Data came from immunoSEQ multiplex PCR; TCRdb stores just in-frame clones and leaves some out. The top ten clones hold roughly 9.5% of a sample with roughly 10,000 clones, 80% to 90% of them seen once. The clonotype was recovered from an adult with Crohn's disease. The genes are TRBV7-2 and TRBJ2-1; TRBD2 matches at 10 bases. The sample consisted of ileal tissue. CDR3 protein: CASSPHRLAGDEQFF. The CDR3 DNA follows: TGTGCCAGCAGCCCTCATCGGCTAGCGGGAGATGAGCAGTTCTTC.